The rows below give T cell receptor beta chains drawn from one sample of a study of response to subunit inactivated influenza vaccine. From the RT-PCR reads, TCRdb called clonotypes with MiXCR, one entry per CDR3 protein. The table shows about 780,000 distinct CDR3 sequences, with around 20% occurring only once. Sequencing was performed on PBMCs from blood, taken approximately 5 days after vaccination. Receptor source: a man in his forties or fifties who received an inactivated influenza vaccine. Both conserved end residues are part of each CDR3. The D gene is left open where the match is weak. Rows may omit the clone size; those that give it use once, few, many or a size class.

TRBD2,few,TRBV27,TRBJ2-5,TGTGCCAGCAGTTTCCTAGCGGGGCAGACCCAGTACTTC,CASSFLAGQTQYF
TRBD1,few,TRBV12-3/TRBV12-4,TRBJ1-3,TGTGCCAGCACTCCCACAGGGGAAGGAAACACCATATATTTT,CASTPTGEGNTIYF
.,many,TRBV12-3/TRBV12-4,TRBJ2-7,TGTGCCAGCAGTTTAGGACAGACCTACGAGCAGTACTTC,CASSLGQTYEQYF
.,.,TRBV7-2,TRBJ2-7,TGTGCCAGCAGCTTCGGGGGATGGGAGCAGTACTTC,CASSFGGWEQYF
TRBD1,.,TRBV7-2,TRBJ2-6,TGTGCCAGCACCAACACAGGGGCTGGGGCCAACGTCCTGACTTTC,CASTNTGAGANVLTF
.,many,TRBV4-2,TRBJ2-3,TGTGCCAGCAGCCAAATCGGTAGCACAGATACGCAGTATTTT,CASSQIGSTDTQYF
.,.,TRBV5-1,TRBJ2-7,TGCGCCAGCAGCGTAGGTCGGACCAGCTCCTACGAGCAGTACTTC,CASSVGRTSSYEQYF
TRBD2,.,TRBV2,TRBJ2-3,TGTGCCAGCAGGGCGACTAGCGGGATCACAGATACGCAGTATTTT,CASRATSGITDTQYF
.,many,TRBV20-1,TRBJ1-2,TGCAGTGCTAGAGATAGGCCTGGCTATGGCTACACCTTC,CSARDRPGYGYTF
.,few,TRBV28,TRBJ2-7,TGTGCCAGCAGTCCAGGGTTGATCATCGGGGGATCCTACGAGCAGTACTTC,CASSPGLIIGGSYEQYF
.,.,TRBV10-3,TRBJ2-5,TGTGCCGCTACGGGACGACTGGGAGAGACCCAGTACTTC,CAATGRLGETQYF
TRBD1,.,TRBV20-1,TRBJ1-5,TGCAGTGCGGGACAGGGGTTGGGTCAGCCCCAGCATTTT,CSAGQGLGQPQHF
.,.,TRBV29-1,TRBJ1-1,TGCAGCGTGCCCAGCCCCAGGGGAGAAGCTTTCTTT,CSVPSPRGEAFF
TRBD2,few,TRBV20-1,TRBJ2-7,TGCAGTGCCCAAAGGGAGGGACTAGCAAGCGAGCAGTACTTC,CSAQREGLASEQYF
.,.,TRBV7-9,TRBJ2-1,TGTGCCAGCAGCTTAGCGGGAGGAATGAATGAGCAGTTCTTC,CASSLAGGMNEQFF
TRBD1,.,TRBV12-3/TRBV12-4,TRBJ2-3,TGTGCCAGCAGTTCGGGACAGGGGGTGTTCACAGATACGCAGTATTTT,CASSSGQGVFTDTQYF
.,many,TRBV25-1,TRBJ2-7,TGTGCCAGCAGTGGTCTCGGACAGTTCTCCTACGAGCAGTACTTC,CASSGLGQFSYEQYF
TRBD2,few,TRBV6-2/TRBV6-3,TRBJ2-1,TGTGCCATCGGTGGGCGGGAGCGTTACAATGAGCAGTTCTTC,CAIGGRERYNEQFF
TRBD1,.,TRBV28,TRBJ2-3,TGTGCCAGCAGTTCCGGGACAGGGGGCTACGGAGATACGCAGTATTTT,CASSSGTGGYGDTQYF
TRBD2,.,TRBV12-3/TRBV12-4,TRBJ2-1,TGTGCCAGCAGTCCTATTTCGGGACTAGCAAACAATGAGCAGTTCTTC,CASSPISGLANNEQFF
TRBD2,few,TRBV10-3,TRBJ2-7,TGTGCCATCAGTAGCGGGGCCCCTACGGAGCAGTACTTC,CAISSGAPTEQYF
.,once,TRBV6-2/TRBV6-3,TRBJ2-4,TGTGCCAGCAGTTACGGCTGGAAAAACATTCAGTACTTC,CASSYGWKNIQYF
.,.,TRBV28,TRBJ2-2,TGTGCCAGCAGTTTAATCGGCACCTACACCGGGGAGCTGTTTTTT,CASSLIGTYTGELFF
.,.,TRBV7-9,TRBJ1-1,TGTGCCAGCAGCTTAGGACGGAAGACTGAAGCTTTCTTT,CASSLGRKTEAFF
.,few,TRBV30,TRBJ1-5,TGTGCCTGGAGTGTAGCAGGGATGGGCAATCAGCCCCAGCATTTT,CAWSVAGMGNQPQHF
TRBD2,.,TRBV20-1,TRBJ2-1,TGCAGTGCTAGAACTAGCGGGAGGGTTTACAATGAGCAGTTCTTC,CSARTSGRVYNEQFF
.,.,TRBV20-1,TRBJ2-7,TGCAGTGCTAGAGATCATAAGGGAAGCTCCTACGAGCAGTACTTC,CSARDHKGSSYEQYF
.,few,TRBV6-9,TRBJ2-1,TGTGCCAGCAGTTATTCACCCCCCGGGGTAGCTAGCGACTCCTACAATGAGCAGTTCTTC,CASSYSPPGVASDSYNEQFF
TRBD1,few,TRBV7-2,TRBJ2-1,TGTGCCAGCAGCTTAGCCGGGACAGGGGTCAACAATGAGCAGTTCTTC,CASSLAGTGVNNEQFF
.,few,TRBV30,TRBJ2-3,TGTGCCTGGAGTGTCCTCCCGACCCGCACAGATACGCAGTATTTT,CAWSVLPTRTDTQYF
.,few,TRBV29-1,TRBJ2-1,TGCAGCGTTTACTCCGGGACATCCTACAATGAGCAGTTCTTC,CSVYSGTSYNEQFF
TRBD1,many,TRBV10-1,TRBJ2-7,TGCGCCAGCAGTCGGTCCCGAAACAGGGGTGAGCAGTACTTC,CASSRSRNRGEQYF
.,few,TRBV7-9,TRBJ2-1,TGTGCCAGCAGCTTAGTTAAGAGCTCCTACAATGAGCAGTTCTTC,CASSLVKSSYNEQFF
TRBD2,few,TRBV5-1,TRBJ2-3,TGCGCCAGCAGCTTGGGGGGGACTAGCCCCTCTAGCACAGATACGCAGTATTTT,CASSLGGTSPSSTDTQYF
.,few,TRBV5-1,TRBJ2-3,TGCGCCAGCAGCTTGGCGGATTGGTATGCTTCAGATACGCAGTATTTT,CASSLADWYASDTQYF
TRBD1,few,TRBV4-3,TRBJ1-5,TGCGCCAGCAGCCAAGGACAGGGTTCAGGTCAGCCCCAGCATTTT,CASSQGQGSGQPQHF
.,.,TRBV5-4,TRBJ1-2,TGTGCCAGCAGCTTCCGACAGGATGGGGGGTTCACCTTC,CASSFRQDGGFTF
.,.,TRBV5-1,TRBJ2-3,TGCGCCAGCAGCTTGGAGGCGGGCCGCACAGATACGCAGTATTTT,CASSLEAGRTDTQYF
.,many,TRBV7-9,TRBJ1-2,TGTGCCAGCAGCTCACGGAGGCCTAACTATGGCTACACCTTC,CASSSRRPNYGYTF
.,few,TRBV5-6,TRBJ2-1,TGTGCCAGCAGCTTGGGATGGGACCGGAGCTCCTACAATGAGCAGTTCTTC,CASSLGWDRSSYNEQFF
TRBD2,many,TRBV15,TRBJ2-2,TGTGCCACCGGCGGGGGGGACACCGGGGAGCTGTTTTTT,CATGGGDTGELFF